The 20 T cell receptor beta chains below were found in one sample sequenced in a study of T cell repertoires in cytomegalovirus infection. MiXCR, applied by TCRdb to the reads, yields one record per CDR3 protein. The sample has approximately 56,000 distinct CDR3 sequences, 15% to 20% seen once. These receptors have no identified antigens. Sequenced here: CD8+ T cells from cultured PBMCs, sampled from culture after CMV antigen stimulation. All receptors derive from a human donor in good health (CMV status not recorded). Some clones in this sample may be carry-over from other donors' samples.

The genes are TRBV13 and TRBJ2-1; 8 bases map to TRBD2. The germline gives CDR1 PRHDT, CDR2 FYEKMQ (reference sequence). The ends lost 10 bases at V and 8 bases at J; junction bases unmatched: 13. This CDR3 is 14 amino acids long. The CDR3 reads CAIPTGTRSDEQFF. CDR3 nucleotide sequence: TGTGCCATCCCTACCGGGACTAGAAGTGATGAGCAGTTCTTC.

The CDR3 spells CASSQMGKGTGELFF. The CDR3 nucleotides are TGCGCCAGCAGCCAAATGGGAAAGGGCACCGGGGAGCTGTTTTTT. V is TRBV4-1 and J is TRBJ2-2; D is unresolved. From germline, CDR1 is MGHRA and CDR2 YSYEKL. The ends were cut back, 2 bases at V and 4 bases at J, with 11 bases in the middle. The CDR3 extends over 15 amino acids.

This clonotype has more than one count but fewer than ten. The V gene is TRBV7-2, the J gene TRBJ2-3; 8 bases line up with TRBD1. With V trimmed by 5 bases and J by 4 bases, 14 bases remained unmatched. Germline values: CDR1 SGHTA, CDR2 FQGNSA. The CDR3 consists of 17 residues. In DNA form, the CDR3 reads TGTGCCAGCAGCCCAGGCTTAAGGACAGGGTTGGCAGATACGCAGTATTTT. Translated: CASSPGLRTGLADTQYF. Full variable domain (outside the CDR3, taken from reference TRBV7-2 and TRBJ2-3): GAGVSQSPSNKVTEKGKDVELRCDPISGHTALYWYRQSLGQGLEFLIYFQGNSAPDKSGLPSDRFSAERTGGSVSTLTIQRTQQEDSAVYLCASSPGLRTGLADTQYFGPGTRLTVL.

This clonotype has only a few counts. This chain connects TRBV7-9 to TRBJ2-3; D gene ambiguous. V gave up 3 bases and J gave up 6 bases, with 28 bases separating them. This CDR3 has 19 amino acids. Germline CDR1 reads SEHNR; CDR2 reads FQNEAQ (reference sequence). The CDR3: CASSFLRSTSGPRGDTQYF. The CDR3 nucleotides are TGTGCCAGCAGCTTTTTACGGTCTACGTCCGGGCCCCGAGGTGATACGCAGTATTTT.

The chain is built from TRBV30 and TRBJ2-1; no firm D call. This CDR3 has 11 amino acids. CDR1 is GTSNPN, CDR2 SVGIG, per germline (reference sequence). Trimming removed 1 base from V and 10 bases from J, with 8 bases in between. The CDR3 sequence is CAWSEGGEQFF. Written as DNA, the CDR3 is TGTGCCTGGAGTGAGGGTGGGGAGCAGTTCTTC.

This clonotype was counted only a few times. The chain is built from TRBV7-9 and TRBJ1-2; D is uncertain. CDR1 SEHNR and CDR2 FQNEAQ come from the germline V gene (reference sequence). Trimming left V 1 base short and J 3 bases short, with 18 bases between. The CDR3 length is 17 residues. The CDR3 coding sequence is TGTGCCAGCAGCTTAGTGGTGCCTAGGAAGAACGACTATGGCTACACCTTC. It yields the protein CASSLVVPRKNDYGYTF.

This clonotype was counted a few times. The chain combines TRBV6-2 or TRBV6-3 with TRBJ2-7, with D perhaps given as TRBD1 or TRBD2 (5 bases each). Germline V gene data show CDR1 as MNHEY and CDR2 as SVGEGT. V lost 6 bases to trimming and J lost 2 bases, with 20 bases between them. CDR3 size: 16 residues. DNA for the CDR3: TGTGCCAGCAGACTTATGGGGGAAGCGGTGGCCTACGAGCAGTACTTC. Amino acid sequence: CASRLMGEAVAYEQYF.

The chain couples TRBV4-1 to TRBJ2-5; 8 bases align to TRBD2. The J segment lost 5 bases and the V segment lost 0 bases, leaving 2 bases of the junction unmatched. This CDR3 is 14 amino acids long. The germline gives CDR1 MGHRA, CDR2 YSYEKL. CDR3 bases: TGCGCCAGCAGCCAAGATCGCGGGGGGGAGACCCAGTACTTC. Translating gives CASSQDRGGETQYF.

Only one count was recorded for this clonotype. The chain carries TRBV12-3 or TRBV12-4 and TRBJ1-1; D ambiguous. V was pared by 2 bases and J by 2 bases, with 15 bases between. The CDR3 totals 16 residues. CDR3 coding DNA: TGTGCCAGCAGTTTATTTATCTTGAGTGATAACACTGAAGCTTTCTTT. Translated, it gives CASSLFILSDNTEAFF.

This clonotype was picked up a small number of times. The V and J genes are TRBV15 and TRBJ1-4; D is unresolved. CDR1 LNHNV and CDR2 YYDKDF come from the germline V gene (reference sequence). Trimming left V 0 bases short and J 8 bases short, with 13 bases between. The CDR3 runs 15 residues. This CDR3 is CATSRDLNPTEKLFF. The CDR3 coding sequence is TGTGCCACCAGCAGAGATCTCAACCCGACGGAAAAACTGTTTTTT.

There are a few counts of this clonotype. The CDR3, as DNA: TGTGCCAGCAGTGATGGACAGGGCACCGGGGAGCTGTTTTTT. Translating gives CASSDGQGTGELFF. The V gene is TRBV6-5, the J gene TRBJ2-2; the match to TRBD1 covers 8 bases. CDR3 size: 14 residues. CDR1 and CDR2 from the germline V gene are MNHEY and SVGAGI. The trim removed 5 bases at V and 4 bases at J, leaving 3 bases unmatched.

V and J are TRBV6-6 and TRBJ2-7; 7 nucleotides match TRBD1. With V trimmed by 6 bases and J by 1 base, 9 bases remained unmatched. This CDR3 has 15 amino acids. From germline, CDR1 is MNHNY and CDR2 SVGAGI (reference sequence). The DNA of the CDR3 is TGTGCCAGCAGCCAAGGACAGGTGGGGTCCTACGAGCAGTACTTC. Translation gives CASSQGQVGSYEQYF.

This clonotype turned up a few times. V is TRBV6-2 or TRBV6-3 and J is TRBJ2-1; no reliable D call. CDR1 is MNHEY, CDR2 SVGEGT, per germline. V was pared by 2 bases and J by 8 bases, with 7 bases between. The CDR3 is 12 amino acids. This CDR3 is CASSYISYEQFF. The CDR3 DNA sequence: TGTGCCAGCAGTTACATTTCATATGAGCAGTTCTTC.

This clonotype is labeled large. CDR3 loop: CASRPTGGFDNSPLHF. The CDR3 coding sequence is TGTGCCAGCAGACCGACAGGGGGCTTCGATAATTCACCCCTCCACTTT. The chain combines TRBV28 with TRBJ1-6, with 10 positions matching TRBD1. This CDR3 is 16 amino acids long. V trimming: 6 bases; J trimming: 5 bases; junction bases outside the gene matches: 7. Germline assignment: CDR1 MDHEN and CDR2 SYDVKM.

This clonotype showed up many times. This chain connects TRBV7-8 to TRBJ1-1; D unresolved. The germline gives CDR1 SGHVS, CDR2 FQNEAQ. Trimming cost V 4 bases and J 5 bases, with 17 bases left between them. This CDR3 region has 15 residues. In DNA, the CDR3 is TGTGCCAGCAGCTGGTCTCTGGGTGGGCAAACTGAAGCTTTCTTT. Its translation: CASSWSLGGQTEAFF.

The CDR3 reads CSVEGGQGAMSYGYTF. The CDR3 nucleotides read TGCAGCGTTGAAGGGGGACAGGGGGCAATGAGCTATGGCTACACCTTC. The rearrangement joins TRBV29-1 to TRBJ1-2; 12 nucleotides line up with TRBD1. The germline CDR1 and CDR2 sequences are SQVTM and ANQGSEA. Trimming took 1 base from V and 4 from J; bases not matched to a gene: 7. The length of the CDR3 is 16 residues.

In DNA form, the CDR3 reads TGCGCCAGCAGCCAAGATGGGGGGACTCCTCAGACCTTC. It codes for CASSQDGGTPQTF. The chain has TRBV4-1 and TRBJ1-2; tentative D call: TRBD1 (5 bases). Germline-derived CDR1 and CDR2 are MGHRA and YSYEKL. The CDR3 extends over 13 amino acids. Trimming shortened V by 0 bases and J by 14 bases, and 16 bases separated the two germline ends.

This chain connects TRBV20-1 to TRBJ1-2; the D is unclear. V lost 0 bases, J lost 5 bases, and 13 bases lay in between. The CDR3 length is 14 residues. Per the germline V gene, CDR1 is DFQATT and CDR2 is SNEGSKA (reference sequence). Here the CDR3 DNA reads TGCAGTGCTAGAGAGGCGGACCGAGAGTATGGCTACACCTTC. Protein product: CSAREADREYGYTF.

This chain joins TRBV28 and TRBJ2-3; D perhaps matches TRBD1 (5 bases). CDR1 and CDR2 (germline): MDHEN, SYDVKM. The CDR3 runs to 13 residues. V was trimmed by 5 bases and J by 6 bases, leaving 12 bases between them. For the CDR3, the DNA is TGTGCCAGCAGTGAGTCAGGGATGGATACGCAGTATTTT. Translation: CASSESGMDTQYF. The variable domain in full, completed from reference TRBV28 and TRBJ2-3, reads DVKVTQSSRYLVKRTGEKVFLECVQDMDHENMFWYRQDPGLGLRLIYFSYDVKMKEKGDIPEGYSVSREKKERFSLILESASTNQTSMYLCASSESGMDTQYFGPGTRLTVL.

The chain links TRBV7-3 to TRBJ1-2; perhaps TRBD1 as D (6 bases). This CDR3 spans 11 amino acids. Trimming shortened V by 5 bases and J by 11 bases, and 12 bases separated the two germline ends. CDR1 SGHTA and CDR2 FQGTGA come from the germline V gene. This chain's CDR3 is CASSDHRVYTF. Written as DNA, the CDR3 is TGTGCCAGCAGCGACCACAGGGTTTACACCTTC.